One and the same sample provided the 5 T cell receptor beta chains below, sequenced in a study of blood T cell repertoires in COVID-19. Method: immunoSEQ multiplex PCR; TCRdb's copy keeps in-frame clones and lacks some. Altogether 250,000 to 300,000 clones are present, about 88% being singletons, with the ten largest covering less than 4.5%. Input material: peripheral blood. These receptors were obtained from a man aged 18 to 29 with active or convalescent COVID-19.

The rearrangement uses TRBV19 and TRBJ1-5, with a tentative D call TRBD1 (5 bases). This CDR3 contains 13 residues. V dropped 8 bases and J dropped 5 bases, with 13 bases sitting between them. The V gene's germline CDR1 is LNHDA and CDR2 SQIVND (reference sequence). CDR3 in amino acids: CASRLGGDQPQHF. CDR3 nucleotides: TGTGCCAGTCGTTTGGGAGGGGATCAGCCCCAGCATTTT.

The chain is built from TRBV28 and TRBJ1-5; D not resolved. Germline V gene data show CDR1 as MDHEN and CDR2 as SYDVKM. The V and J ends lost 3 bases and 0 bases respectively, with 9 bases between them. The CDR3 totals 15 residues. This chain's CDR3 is CASSLRSDSNQPQHF. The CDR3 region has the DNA TGTGCCAGCAGTTTGAGGTCAGATAGCAATCAGCCCCAGCATTTT.

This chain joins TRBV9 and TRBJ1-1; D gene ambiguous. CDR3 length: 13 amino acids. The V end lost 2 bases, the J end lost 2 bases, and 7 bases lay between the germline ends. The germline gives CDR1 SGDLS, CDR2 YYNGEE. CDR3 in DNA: TGTGCCAGCAGCGTCGGGATTAACACTGAAGCTTTCTTT. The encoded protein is CASSVGINTEAFF.

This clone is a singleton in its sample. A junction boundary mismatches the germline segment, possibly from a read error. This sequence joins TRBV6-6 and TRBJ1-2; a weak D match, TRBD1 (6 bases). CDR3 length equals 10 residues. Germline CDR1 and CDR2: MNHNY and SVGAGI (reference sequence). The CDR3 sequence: CASSYGGASF. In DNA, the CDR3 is TGTGCCAGCAGTTATGGGGGCGCCTCCTTC.

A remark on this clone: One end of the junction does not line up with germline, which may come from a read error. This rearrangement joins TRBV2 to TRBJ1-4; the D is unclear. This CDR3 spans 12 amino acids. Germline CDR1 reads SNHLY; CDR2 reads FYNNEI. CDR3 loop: CASKEAFEKLFF. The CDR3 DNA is TGTGCAAGCAAAGAGGCTTTCGAAAAACTGTTTTTT.